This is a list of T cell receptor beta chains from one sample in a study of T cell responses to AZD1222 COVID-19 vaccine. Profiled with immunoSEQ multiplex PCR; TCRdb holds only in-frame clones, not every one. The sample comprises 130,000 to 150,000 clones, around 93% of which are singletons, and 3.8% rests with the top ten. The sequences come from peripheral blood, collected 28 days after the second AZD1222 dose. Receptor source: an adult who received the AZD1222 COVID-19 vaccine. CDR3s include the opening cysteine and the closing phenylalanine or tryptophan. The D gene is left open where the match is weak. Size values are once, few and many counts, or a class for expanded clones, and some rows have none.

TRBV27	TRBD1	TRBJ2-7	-	TGTGCCACCAAGGGGTGGGACAGGGGCGGCGAGCAGTACTTC	CATKGWDRGGEQYF
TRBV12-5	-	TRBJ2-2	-	TGTGCTAGTGGTCACTGGGGGGCCCTCCAACTTTCCACCGGGGAGCTGTTTTTT	CASGHWGALQLSTGELFF
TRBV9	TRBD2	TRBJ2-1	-	TGTGCCAGCAGCCTGCGGGAGGGCTCCTACAATGAGCAGTTCTTC	CASSLREGSYNEQFF
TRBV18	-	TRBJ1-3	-	TGTGCCAGCTCACCACTTCAGGGATCCGGAAACACCATATATTTT	CASSPLQGSGNTIYF
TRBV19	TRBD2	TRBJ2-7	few	TGTGCCAGTAGTGTCACTAGCGGGGGTGCGCACGAGCAGTACTTC	CASSVTSGGAHEQYF
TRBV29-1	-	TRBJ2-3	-	TGCAGCGTCGAGGGTGCTCATTCTAGCACAGATACGCAGTATTTT	CSVEGAHSSTDTQYF
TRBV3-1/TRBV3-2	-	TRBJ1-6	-	TGTGCCAGCAGCCAAGTGCCGACAGCAGTTAATTCACCCCTCCACTTT	CASSQVPTAVNSPLHF
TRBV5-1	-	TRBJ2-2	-	TGCGCCAGCAGCTTGGGTGGGAGCAACACCGGGGAGCTGTTTTTT	CASSLGGSNTGELFF
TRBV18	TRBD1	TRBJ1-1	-	TGTGCCAGCTCACTAAAGAATCCACAGGGGATCGGGCTCAACACTGAAGCTTTCTTT	CASSLKNPQGIGLNTEAFF
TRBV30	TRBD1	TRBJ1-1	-	TGTGCCTGGACGACAGGGGATGCTGAAGCTTTCTTT	CAWTTGDAEAFF
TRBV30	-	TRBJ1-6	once	TGTGCCTGGACGGGGCCGAGCTCCTATAATTCACCCCTCCACTTT	CAWTGPSSYNSPLHF
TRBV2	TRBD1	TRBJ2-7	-	TGTGCCAGCACCTCAACCGGGACAGGGACACACGAGCAGTACTTC	CASTSTGTGTHEQYF
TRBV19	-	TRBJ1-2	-	TGTGCCAGTAGTATTGCGGGATTCGGCTATGGCTACACCTTC	CASSIAGFGYGYTF
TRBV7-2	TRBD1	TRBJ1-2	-	TGTGCCAGCAGCTTAGTGGGACAGGGGTATGGCTACACCTTC	CASSLVGQGYGYTF
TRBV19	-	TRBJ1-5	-	TGTGCCAGTAGTTCAACTGGGTCTAGCAATCAGCCCCAGCATTTT	CASSSTGSSNQPQHF
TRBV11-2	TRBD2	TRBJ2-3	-	TGTGCCAGCAGCGGGACTAGCGGGAGGTCGGCGGCAGATACGCAGTATTTT	CASSGTSGRSAADTQYF
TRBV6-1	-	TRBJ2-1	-	TGTGCCAGCAGTGAAATCGAAGAGCAGTTCTTC	CASSEIEEQFF
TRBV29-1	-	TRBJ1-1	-	TGCAGCGTTGAAGATCGGTGGAGGGGGACTGAAGCTTTCTTT	CSVEDRWRGTEAFF
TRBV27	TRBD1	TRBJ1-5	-	TGTGCCAGCAGTGACTCCAGACAGGGGGCGATCCAGCCCCAGCATTTT	CASSDSRQGAIQPQHF
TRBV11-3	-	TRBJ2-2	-	TGTGCCAGCAGCCCCCTACAGGAATACGCGAACACCGGGGAGCTGTTTTTT	CASSPLQEYANTGELFF
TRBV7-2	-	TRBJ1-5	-	TGTGCCAGCAGCTTAGGACGAAATCAGCCCCAGCATTTT	CASSLGRNQPQHF
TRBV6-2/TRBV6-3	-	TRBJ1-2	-	TGTGCCAGCAGTTACTCGCGCCTAGGGGTGAGAGATGGCTACACCTTC	CASSYSRLGVRDGYTF
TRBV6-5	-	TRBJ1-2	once	TGTGCCAGCAGTTACGGCAGGGTGAATGGCTACACCTTC	CASSYGRVNGYTF
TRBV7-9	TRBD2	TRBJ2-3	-	TGTGCCAGCAGCTTAGTCGGCCGGACTAGAAGTCGAGATACGCAGTATTTT	CASSLVGRTRSRDTQYF
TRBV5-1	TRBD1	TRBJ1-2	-	TGCGCCAGCGGAGGGGGACAGGGCTATGGCTACACCTTC	CASGGGQGYGYTF
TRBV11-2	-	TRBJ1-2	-	TGTGCCAGCAGCTTACACCCAACAGCAACCTATGGCTACACCTTC	CASSLHPTATYGYTF
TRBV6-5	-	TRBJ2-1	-	TGTGCCAGCAGTTACAACGGTGAGCAGTTCTTC	CASSYNGEQFF
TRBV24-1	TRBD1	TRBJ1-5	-	TGTGCCACCAGACAGGGGGCGGGCCAGCCCCAGCATTTT	CATRQGAGQPQHF
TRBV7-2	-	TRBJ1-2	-	TGTGCCAGCAGCCGGTACATCTCTGGCTACACCTTC	CASSRYISGYTF
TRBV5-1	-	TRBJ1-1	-	TGCGCCCGCAGCGGGAGGGGGGATGCTGAAGCTTTCTTT	CARSGRGDAEAFF
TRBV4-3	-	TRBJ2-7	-	TGCGCCAGCATCCCATCCTACGAGCAGTACTTC	CASIPSYEQYF
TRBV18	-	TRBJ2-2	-	TGTGCCAGCTCACCACCTGGAACTCCTAGAGACACCGGGGAGCTGTTTTTT	CASSPPGTPRDTGELFF
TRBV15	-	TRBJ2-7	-	TGTGCCACCAGCTCCGGCCTGTTCTACGAGCAGTACTTC	CATSSGLFYEQYF
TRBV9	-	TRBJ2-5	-	TGTGCCAGCAGCGTAGACTTTACCCAAGAGACCCAGTACTTC	CASSVDFTQETQYF
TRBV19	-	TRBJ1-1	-	TGTGCCAGTACGCGGGGTGGCTTGAACACTGAAGCTTTCTTT	CASTRGGLNTEAFF
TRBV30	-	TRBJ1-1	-	TGTGCCTGGCAGGCCCCAGGATTAAGAAGGAACACTGAAGCTTTCTTT	CAWQAPGLRRNTEAFF
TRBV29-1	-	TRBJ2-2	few	TGCAGCGTTGTGGAGGGGGCAACCGGGGAGCTGTTTTTT	CSVVEGATGELFF
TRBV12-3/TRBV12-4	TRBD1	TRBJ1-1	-	TGTGCCAGCAGATATACAGGGGTAGCTTTCTTT	CASRYTGVAFF
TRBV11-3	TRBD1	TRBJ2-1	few	TGTGCCAGCAGCCACGACAGGGGTAGTATGGGAGTCCCCAATGAGCAGTTCTTC	CASSHDRGSMGVPNEQFF
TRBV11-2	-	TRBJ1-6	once	TGTGCCAGCAGCTTAGTCGACAGGCGGGATTCACCCCTCCACTTT	CASSLVDRRDSPLHF
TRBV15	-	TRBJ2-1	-	TGTGCCACCAGCAGAGATTCAGGGAGTGGGCCTTACAATGAGCAGTTCTTC	CATSRDSGSGPYNEQFF
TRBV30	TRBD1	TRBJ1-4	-	TGTGCCTGCTACTCCGGGACAGGGAGTTATAAGGAAAAACTGTTTTTT	CACYSGTGSYKEKLFF
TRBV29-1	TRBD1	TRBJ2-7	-	TGCAGCGTTGAATCCAGGTCGCAGGGGGTTAGCGAGCAGTACTTC	CSVESRSQGVSEQYF
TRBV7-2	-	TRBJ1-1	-	TGTGCCAGCAGCTTAATCGGGGGCCGCAGCGGGGCTGAAGCTTTCTTT	CASSLIGGRSGAEAFF
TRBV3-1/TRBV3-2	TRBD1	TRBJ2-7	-	TGTGCCAGCAGCCAAGGGACAGGGTTTTCGGCCGAGCAGTACTTC	CASSQGTGFSAEQYF
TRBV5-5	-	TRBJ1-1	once	TGTGCCAGCAGCTTGGCCGGGGGCTTACCGAACACTGAAGCTTTCTTT	CASSLAGGLPNTEAFF
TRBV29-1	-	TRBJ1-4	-	TGCAGCGTTGACTTCGGTAATGAAAAACTGTTTTTT	CSVDFGNEKLFF
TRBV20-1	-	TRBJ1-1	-	TGCAGTGCTAGTCCCAGGGTCGGCACTGAAGCTTTCTTT	CSASPRVGTEAFF
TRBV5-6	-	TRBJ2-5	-	TGTGCCAGCAGCTTTCAGGGCGGGTTGGGAGAGACCCAGTACTTC	CASSFQGGLGETQYF